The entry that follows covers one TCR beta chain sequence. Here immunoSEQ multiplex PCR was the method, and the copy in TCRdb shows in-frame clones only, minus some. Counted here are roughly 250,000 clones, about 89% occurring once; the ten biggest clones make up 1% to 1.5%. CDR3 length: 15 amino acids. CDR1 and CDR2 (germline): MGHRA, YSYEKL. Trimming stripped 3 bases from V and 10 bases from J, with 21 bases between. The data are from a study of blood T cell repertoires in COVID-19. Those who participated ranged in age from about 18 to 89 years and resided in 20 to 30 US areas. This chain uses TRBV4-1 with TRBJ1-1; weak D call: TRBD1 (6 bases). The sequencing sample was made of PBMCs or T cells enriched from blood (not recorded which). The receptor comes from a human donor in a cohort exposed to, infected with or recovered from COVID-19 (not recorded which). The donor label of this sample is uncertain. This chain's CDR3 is CASSQVSQGRGGAFF. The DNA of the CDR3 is TGCGCCAGCAGCCAGGTCTCCCAGGGGAGGGGGGGAGCTTTCTTT.